The 22 T cell receptor beta chains given below trace back to one sample, sequenced in a study of human T cells and chemical hapten exposure. Indicated time point: patch test 1, 2 weeks after DPC sensitization. As for treatment: therapeutic diphenylcyclopropenone sensitization with weekly scalp DPC. TCRdb ran MiXCR on the RACE reads and lists one entry per CDR3 protein. The table has approximately 400,000 distinct CDR3 sequences, more than 4.5% seen once. The material sequenced was whole blood, taken in connection with sensitization to the hapten diphenylcyclopropenone (DPC). The receptors originated from a woman in her fifties or sixties with alopecia areata. Some clones in this sample may be carry-over from other donors' samples.

The chain links TRBV29-1 to TRBJ1-2, with D possibly TRBD1 on 5 matching bases. V was cut by 5 bases and J by 0 bases, with 19 bases left in between. The CDR3 loop spans 16 amino acids. Germline loops: CDR1 SQVTM, CDR2 ANQGSEA. The CDR3 DNA is TGCAGCGTTAGAAAGGGGTGGCGGGGAGCTAACTATGGCTACACCTTC. Translating it yields CSVRKGWRGANYGYTF.

This clonotype was found many times. The chain couples TRBV4-2 to TRBJ1-3, with unresolved D. Germline-derived CDR1 and CDR2 are LGHNA and YNFKEQ. The V end was cut by 4 bases, the J end by 1 base, with 11 bases between. This CDR3 is built from 15 residues. CDR3 region: CASSRSAGSGNTIYF. In DNA, the CDR3 is TGTGCCAGCAGCCGGTCGGCGGGGTCTGGAAACACCATATATTTT.

The rearrangement links TRBV5-1 to TRBJ2-1; 10 bases map to TRBD2. Unmatched junction bases numbered 8, after V lost 4 bases and J lost 4 bases. There are 16 residues in the CDR3. From germline, CDR1 is SGHRS and CDR2 YFSETQ. The DNA for the CDR3 is TGCGCCAGCAGCCCCGGACTAGCGGTCCCTTACAATGAGCAGTTCTTC. This codes for CASSPGLAVPYNEQFF.

The V call is TRBV29-1, the J call TRBJ1-4, with D uncertain. The CDR3 contains 13 residues. Germline loops: CDR1 SQVTM, CDR2 ANQGSEA. V lost 6 bases and J 5 bases, leaving 13 bases between the germline ends. In nucleotides, the CDR3 is TGCAGCGTCAACGTAGACTTGAATGAAAAACTGTTTTTT. Translating it yields CSVNVDLNEKLFF.

Regarding this clonotype: A much bigger clone sits one base away, suggesting this may be a read error. The J gene is TRBJ1-1, the V gene TRBV6-1; 7 nucleotides agree with TRBD1. Germline lookup yields CDR1 MNHNS and CDR2 SASEGT. The CDR3 totals 15 residues. The DNA of the CDR3 is TGTGCCAGCAGTAAAAACAGGGGCTTGAACACTCAAGCTTTCTTT. Protein: CASSKNRGLNTQAFF.

This clonotype appeared many times. As DNA, the CDR3 is TGTGCCAGCAGTGAAAGGACAGGGGTTAATGAAAAACTGTTTTTT. Protein product: CASSERTGVNEKLFF. This rearrangement joins TRBV2 to TRBJ1-4; 9 positions agree with TRBD1. Trimming at V came to 2 bases and at J to 4 bases, leaving 2 bases not matched to a gene. Germline loops: CDR1 SNHLY, CDR2 FYNNEI. The CDR3 sequence is 15 residues long.

The sample holds many counts of this clonotype. The chain joins TRBV7-2 to TRBJ1-1; 7 positions agree with TRBD1. This CDR3 contains 15 residues. Germline V lookup: CDR1 SGHTA, CDR2 FQGNSA. J was trimmed by 1 base and V by 2 bases; bases with no gene match: 4. Written as DNA, the CDR3 is TGTGCCAGCAGCTTAACAGGGGAGGCGAACACTGAAGCTTTCTTT. It encodes CASSLTGEANTEAFF.

This clonotype was counted ten times or more. The chain couples TRBV3-1 to TRBJ2-7; D could derive from TRBD1 or TRBD2 (5 bases each). CDR3 length: 13 residues. CDR1 is LGHDT, CDR2 YNNKEL, per germline (reference sequence). With 4 bases removed from V and 3 bases from J, the gap between germline ends came to 10 bases. The chain's CDR3 is CASSPGDGYEQYF. Here the CDR3 DNA reads TGTGCCAGCAGCCCTGGGGACGGCTACGAGCAGTACTTC.

This clonotype was observed at least ten times. CDR3 protein: CASSPGPSPYEQYF. In DNA form, the CDR3 reads TGTGCCAGCAGCCCCGGACCCTCTCCCTACGAGCAGTACTTC. The chain recombines TRBV27 with TRBJ2-7; D is undetermined. Trimming stripped 6 bases from V and 2 bases from J, with 14 bases between. The CDR3 totals 14 residues. The V gene's germline CDR1 is MNHEY and CDR2 SMNVEV (reference sequence).

This chain connects TRBV7-2 to TRBJ2-1, with D uncertain. Trimming removed 4 bases from V and 9 bases from J, with 7 bases in between. This CDR3 comprises 11 residues. Looked up from germline, CDR1 is SGHTA and CDR2 is FQGNSA. CDR3 in amino acids: CASSSMVEQFF. As DNA, the CDR3 is TGTGCCAGCAGCTCCATGGTTGAGCAGTTCTTC.

This chain joins TRBV11-2 and TRBJ1-1; 7 positions match TRBD1. Germline loops: CDR1 SGHAT, CDR2 FQNNGV. This CDR3 is built from 13 residues. J lost 5 bases, V lost 10 bases, and 10 bases had no gene match. The CDR3 loop reads CATETGAKTEAFF. As DNA, the CDR3 is TGTGCCACCGAAACAGGGGCCAAGACTGAAGCTTTCTTT. The whole variable domain, filled in from reference TRBV11-2 and TRBJ1-1, reads EAGVAQSPRYKIIEKRQSVAFWCNPISGHATLYWYQQILGQGPKLLIQFQNNGVVDDSQLPKDRFSAERLKGVDSTLKIQPAKLEDSAVYLCATETGAKTEAFFGQGTRLTVV.

The V and J genes are TRBV18 and TRBJ1-3; D may be TRBD1 (5 bases). Germline V gives CDR1 KGHSH, CDR2 LQKENI. This CDR3 comprises 15 residues. V was clipped by 3 bases and J by 4 bases, with 13 bases between them. CDR3 in amino acids: CASSPLEGTGNTIYF. The CDR3 DNA is TGTGCCAGCTCACCTTTGGAGGGGACGGGAAACACCATATATTTT.

This clonotype was observed at least ten times. V and J are TRBV7-9 and TRBJ2-1, with 8 bases lining up with TRBD2. The CDR3 runs 16 residues. With 5 bases clipped from V and 6 bases from J, the junction kept 12 bases outside the gene matches. Germline assignment: CDR1 SEHNR and CDR2 FQNEAQ (reference sequence). In nucleotides, the CDR3 is TGTGCCAGCAGCCCCGGGGCGGGGGGCCTAGTCAATGAGCAGTTCTTC. Translated: CASSPGAGGLVNEQFF.

This clonotype was found many times. This chain connects TRBV5-1 to TRBJ1-2; 7 bases line up with TRBD1. CDR3 length equals 14 residues. V dropped 3 bases and J dropped 3; count of bases not matched to a gene: 5. Germline CDR1 is SGHRS and CDR2 is YFSETQ. CDR3 in amino acids: CASSSAGGDYGYTF. The CDR3 bases are TGCGCCAGCAGCTCGGCAGGGGGAGACTATGGCTACACCTTC. Based on the CDR3 plus reference TRBV5-1 and TRBJ1-2, the full variable domain is KAGVTQTPRYLIKTRGQQVTLSCSPISGHRSVSWYQQTPGQGLQFLFEYFSETQRNKGNFPGRFSGRQFSNSRSEMNVSTLELGDSALYLCASSSAGGDYGYTFGSGTRLTVV.

In its sample, this clonotype was seen a few times. This chain joins TRBV10-3 and TRBJ2-1; D is tentatively TRBD1 or TRBD2 (6 bases each). Germline V gives CDR1 ENHRY, CDR2 SYGVKD. The CDR3 spans 12 residues. Trimming pared 6 bases from V and 10 bases from J, leaving 13 bases between. The CDR3 DNA reads as TGTGCCATCAGCGAGGCGGGACAAGAGCAGTTCTTC. Translating gives CAISEAGQEQFF.

The sample holds many counts of this clonotype. The rearrangement uses TRBV27 and TRBJ1-2, with 8 bases that match TRBD1. J gave up 4 bases and V 2 bases, and 0 bases lay outside the gene matches. The CDR3 has 13 residues. Per the germline V gene, CDR1 is MNHEY and CDR2 is SMNVEV (reference sequence). CDR3 in DNA: TGTGCCAGCAGTTTAGGGACAGGCTATGGCTACACCTTC. This translates into CASSLGTGYGYTF.

This clonotype was recorded at least ten times. The chain combines TRBV10-3 with TRBJ2-5; D is tentatively TRBD1 or TRBD2 (6 bases each). Germline CDR1 and CDR2: ENHRY and SYGVKD. V lost 0 bases and J 5 bases, leaving 19 bases between the germline ends. The CDR3 consists of 17 residues. The CDR3 spells CAISESLSGARVETQYF. The CDR3 region has the DNA TGTGCCATCAGTGAGTCGTTATCGGGGGCGCGTGTTGAGACCCAGTACTTC.

This clonotype came up many times. V is TRBV6-1 and J is TRBJ2-3; TRBD1 is a possible D gene (5 bases). The CDR3 is 16 amino acids. Per the germline V gene, CDR1 is MNHNS and CDR2 is SASEGT. The V end was cut by 2 bases, the J end by 4 bases, with 16 bases between. The CDR3 bases are TGTGCCAGCAGTGAAAAGGCCGCAGGGTCCCCAGATACGCAGTATTTT. Its translation is CASSEKAAGSPDTQYF.

The CDR3 DNA reads TGTGCCAGCAGTTCGGGGTCTTGGCAGTACTTC. This translates into CASSSGSWQYF. The chain joins TRBV28 to TRBJ2-7; maybe TRBD2 (5 bases). This CDR3 has 11 amino acids. Per the germline V gene, CDR1 is MDHEN and CDR2 is SYDVKM. Trimming cost V 4 bases and J 9 bases, with 10 bases left between them.

This clonotype was recorded only once. A much bigger clone sits one base away, suggesting this may be a read error. The rearrangement joins TRBV29-1 to TRBJ1-5; D is uncertain. Germline values: CDR1 SQVTM, CDR2 ANQGSEA. Trimming cost V 6 bases and J 2 bases, with 14 bases left between them. The CDR3 covers 14 residues. CDR3 region: CSVATWAGNQPQHF. The CDR3, as DNA: TGCAGCGTAGCCACATGGGCGGGCAATCAGCCCCAGCATTTT.

This clonotype has ten or more counts. The chain links TRBV28 to TRBJ1-5; 9 bases are shared with TRBD1. Germline CDR1 MDHEN, CDR2 SYDVKM. The CDR3 runs to 20 residues. Unmatched junction bases numbered 19, after V lost 5 bases and J lost 2 bases. CDR3: CASSADPGQGLWGGNQPQHF. The CDR3 nucleotides read TGTGCCAGCAGTGCTGATCCGGGACAGGGTCTGTGGGGTGGCAATCAGCCCCAGCATTTT.

In this sample, this clonotype turned up many times. The chain couples TRBV19 to TRBJ2-1; 7 bases agree with TRBD1. Germline CDR1 LNHDA, CDR2 SQIVND (reference sequence). CDR3 length: 15 residues. Trimming removed 3 bases from V and 2 bases from J; junction bases left unmatched: 4. For the CDR3, the DNA is TGTGCCAGTAGTATTGACAGGGCCCCCTACAATGAGCAGTTCTTC. This sequence encodes CASSIDRAPYNEQFF.